Below are 23 T cell receptor beta chains sequenced from a single sample in a study of T cell repertoires in cytomegalovirus infection (dated by TCRdb to 2018 to 2020). The sequencing machine was an Illumina HiSeq 1500. Using fastp at Q25 and MiXCR, TCRdb reprocessed the public reads and kept productive beta chains. Records with the same CDR3 protein are collapsed into one entry carrying the most frequent genes and DNA. For this sample there are under 150,000 distinct CDR3 sequences; 30% to 35% appear just once. The ten top clones hold around two fifths of the sample. Antigens of these TCRs are unknown. What the treatment or condition label conveys for this sample: in vitro stimulation with specific CMV peptide epitopes to enrich CMV-specific T cells. The sample was CD8+ T cells from cultured PBMCs, taken from culture after CMV antigen stimulation. The source is a human donor in good health (CMV status not recorded). Some clones in this sample may be carry-over from other donors' samples.

This clonotype was picked up a small number of times. The CDR3 nucleotides read TGTGCCAGCAGCTTAGATCTCCCTACGCAGTATTTT. Protein product: CASSLDLPTQYF. The gene calls are TRBV11-2 and TRBJ2-3, with D unclear. V lost 0 bases and J 8 bases, leaving 6 bases between the germline ends. CDR1 and CDR2 (germline): SGHAT, FQNNGV. This CDR3 spans 12 amino acids.

The rearrangement joins TRBV12-3 or TRBV12-4 to TRBJ1-5, with TRBD1 matching 9 bases. The CDR3 covers 15 residues. The V and J ends lost 6 bases and 5 bases, in that order; junction bases with no gene match: 8. DNA for the CDR3: TGTGCCAGCAGCCTCGACAGGGGGTCCCATCAGCCCCAGCATTTT. It translates to CASSLDRGSHQPQHF.

This clonotype was observed a handful of times. This chain joins TRBV6-2 or TRBV6-3 and TRBJ1-5; D remains unclear. V gave up 0 bases and J gave up 2 bases, with 5 bases separating them. The CDR3 loop spans 14 amino acids. The V gene's germline CDR1 is MNHEY and CDR2 SVGEGT. CDR3 sequence: CASSYSVRNQPQHF. Here the CDR3 DNA reads TGTGCCAGCAGTTACTCGGTTCGCAATCAGCCCCAGCATTTT.

V gene TRBV6-5 combines with J gene TRBJ2-1, with 8 bases matching TRBD1. The CDR3 sequence is 15 residues long. Unmatched junction bases numbered 5, after V lost 5 bases and J lost 2 bases. The germline CDR1 and CDR2 sequences are MNHEY and SVGAGI. As DNA, the CDR3 is TGTGCCAGCAGTCGGGACAGGAGCCCCTACAATGAGCAGTTCTTC. Its translation: CASSRDRSPYNEQFF.

The chain joins TRBV3-1 to TRBJ2-5; 8 nucleotides align to TRBD2. Germline CDR1 and CDR2: LGHDT and YNNKEL (reference sequence). This CDR3 is built from 16 residues. V lost 5 bases, J lost 4 bases, and 12 bases stayed unmatched. The CDR3 DNA is TGTGCCAGCAGCTTCAAACCGGGGGGGCCCGGAGAGACCCAGTACTTC. It translates to CASSFKPGGPGETQYF.

This clonotype was observed a handful of times. The gene calls are TRBV6-5 and TRBJ1-2, with D unclear. Germline V lookup: CDR1 MNHEY, CDR2 SVGAGI. The CDR3 has 15 amino acids. Trimming stripped 6 bases from V and 2 bases from J, with 16 bases between. The CDR3, as DNA: TGTGCCAGCAGCCCCCGCGGCGAGAAAAACTATGGCTACACCTTC. Its translation: CASSPRGEKNYGYTF.

This clonotype was seen just once. CDR3 in DNA: TGTGCCAGCACAGCCAGGGGATTCAGGACAGATACGCAGTATTTT. Translated: CASTARGFRTDTQYF. The rearrangement links TRBV6-1 to TRBJ2-3, with D possibly matching TRBD1 (6 bases). Germline V gives CDR1 MNHNS, CDR2 SASEGT. V was clipped by 7 bases and J by 3 bases, with 17 bases between them. The CDR3 is made up of 15 amino acids.

The V gene is TRBV6-2 or TRBV6-3, the J gene TRBJ2-3; D ambiguous. This CDR3 contains 14 residues. V lost 0 bases to trimming and J lost 7 bases, with 11 bases between them. Germline V gene data show CDR1 as MNHEY and CDR2 as SVGEGT. CDR3 residues: CASSYSNTVNTQYF. In DNA, the CDR3 is TGTGCCAGCAGTTACTCGAATACTGTCAATACGCAGTATTTT.

The table lists this clonotype with many counts. The chain employs TRBV7-4 and TRBJ1-1; 7 bases agree with TRBD1. V gave up 2 bases and J gave up 11 bases; unmatched junction bases: 14. There are 15 residues in the CDR3. The germline V gene encodes CDR1 SGHVT and CDR2 SQSDAQ. Here the CDR3 DNA reads TGTGCCAGCAGCTTATGGACAGGTCACCGCCCTGGGGCTTTCTTT. Translated: CASSLWTGHRPGAFF.

The genes are TRBV10-3 and TRBJ2-7; 9 bases line up with TRBD1. V was clipped by 6 bases and J by 2 bases; unmatched bases: 11. The V gene's germline CDR1 is ENHRY and CDR2 SYGVKD. CDR3 length: 16 residues. CDR3 amino acids: CAISHPQGALTYEQYF. Here the CDR3 DNA reads TGTGCCATCAGCCACCCACAGGGGGCCTTAACCTACGAGCAGTACTTC.

The chain combines TRBV25-1 with TRBJ1-5; no clear D gene. Germline CDR1 MGHDK, CDR2 SYGVNS. V lost 5 bases and J lost 3, with 14 bases in between. CDR3 size: 15 residues. This chain's CDR3 is CASSLRPATNQPQHF. CDR3 DNA: TGTGCCAGCAGTCTAAGGCCCGCGACCAATCAGCCCCAGCATTTT.

This clonotype was picked up a small number of times. The chain combines TRBV6-6 with TRBJ2-7, with D uncertain. This CDR3 spans 12 amino acids. Germline assignment: CDR1 MNHNY and CDR2 SVGAGI (reference sequence). Trimming shortened V by 2 bases and J by 6 bases, and 8 bases separated the two germline ends. DNA for the CDR3: TGTGCCAGCAGTTACGGGTGGGGCGAGCAGTACTTC. It translates to CASSYGWGEQYF.

Regarding this clonotype: One end of the junction fails to match germline, which may point to a read error. CDR3 DNA sequence: TGTAGCCTATTTGACAGCGAAGAGACCCAGTACTTC. Its protein product is CSLFDSEETQYF. This chain links TRBV29-1 with TRBJ2-5; possibly TRBD1 for D (5 bases). The CDR3 contains 12 residues. Germline loops: CDR1 SQVTM, CDR2 ANQGSEA.

The genes are TRBV7-6 and TRBJ2-1; no clear D. Trimming removed 8 bases at V and 2 bases at J, with 10 bases between. The CDR3 loop spans 13 amino acids. Germline V gene sequence: CDR1 SGHVS, CDR2 FNYEAQ. The CDR3 DNA reads as TGTGCCAGCCCCCCAGACACCTACAATGAGCAGTTCTTC. Amino acid sequence: CASPPDTYNEQFF.

This clonotype was counted between two and nine times. V and J are TRBV28 and TRBJ2-1; a possible D gene is TRBD1 (6 bases). CDR1 is MDHEN and CDR2 is SYDVKM in the germline V gene. V lost 10 bases to trimming and J lost 7 bases, with 20 bases between them. The CDR3 is 14 amino acids. CDR3 residues: CATRLPGVGNEQFF. The CDR3 DNA reads TGTGCCACCCGCCTACCAGGGGTAGGGAATGAGCAGTTCTTC.

This clonotype was found many times. The rearrangement joins TRBV27 to TRBJ2-5, with D possibly being TRBD1 or TRBD2 (5 bases each). V lost 6 bases and J lost 0, with 8 bases in between. Germline-derived CDR1 and CDR2 are MNHEY and SMNVEV (reference sequence). CDR3 length equals 13 residues. The DNA of the CDR3 is TGTGCCAGCAGCGGGACGGACCAAGAGACCCAGTACTTC. This sequence encodes CASSGTDQETQYF.

This clonotype was seen many times. The gene calls are TRBV12-3 or TRBV12-4 and TRBJ2-2; D perhaps matches TRBD1 (5 bases). This CDR3 has 17 amino acids. V lost 2 bases, J lost 5 bases, and 18 bases lay in between. The CDR3 spells CASSLSGGQIGTGELFF. As DNA, the CDR3 is TGTGCCAGCAGTTTATCCGGCGGACAAATTGGGACCGGGGAGCTGTTTTTT.

There are a few counts of this clonotype. The V call is TRBV6-1, the J call TRBJ2-3, with TRBD1 identical over 7 bases. This CDR3 is built from 14 residues. Trimming took 6 bases from V and 5 from J; bases not matched to a gene: 8. Looked up from germline, CDR1 is MNHNS and CDR2 is SASEGT. Here the CDR3 reads CASRDSGGLDTQYF. In DNA, the CDR3 is TGTGCCAGCAGAGACTCAGGGGGTCTAGATACGCAGTATTTT.

The V call is TRBV7-4, the J call TRBJ1-1; tentative D call: TRBD1 (5 bases). V was clipped by 3 bases and J by 1 base, with 12 bases between them. CDR1 is SGHVT, CDR2 SQSDAQ, per germline. The CDR3 spans 15 residues. The CDR3, as DNA: TGTGCCAGCAGCTTTAACCCAGGGAAGAACACTGAAGCTTTCTTT. The encoded protein is CASSFNPGKNTEAFF.

This clonotype was seen at least ten times. The chain has TRBV4-1 and TRBJ2-1; 11 bases map to TRBD1. Per germline, CDR1 MGHRA and CDR2 YSYEKL. This CDR3 region has 15 residues. Unmatched junction bases numbered 5, after V lost 4 bases and J lost 6 bases. Here the CDR3 DNA reads TGCGCCAGCAGCCCTTGGACAGGGGGCATCAATGAGCAGTTCTTC. The encoded protein is CASSPWTGGINEQFF.

This clonotype was recorded many times. V gene TRBV19 combines with J gene TRBJ2-7; TRBD2 is a possible D gene (5 bases). This CDR3 has 14 residues. Trimming cost V 5 bases and J 3 bases, with 14 bases left between them. Germline V lookup: CDR1 LNHDA, CDR2 SQIVND (reference sequence). Here the CDR3 reads CASSPRDGNYEQYF. CDR3 nucleotides: TGTGCCAGTAGTCCAAGAGACGGGAACTACGAGCAGTACTTC.

The rearrangement joins TRBV5-4 to TRBJ1-1, with a possible D match to TRBD1 (5 bases). Germline V CDR1 and CDR2: SGHNT, YYREEE (reference sequence). V was shortened by 2 bases and J by 1 base, with 12 bases between the two germline ends. The CDR3 is made up of 15 amino acids. This CDR3 is CASSFGGSRNTEAFF. As DNA, the CDR3 is TGTGCCAGCAGCTTTGGGGGTTCGAGGAACACTGAAGCTTTCTTT.

This chain links TRBV4-1 with TRBJ2-7; D ambiguous. CDR1 and CDR2 (germline): MGHRA, YSYEKL. The V end was cut by 4 bases, the J end by 0 bases, with 13 bases between. This CDR3 has 15 residues. CDR3 sequence: CASSRGGGNSYEQYF. CDR3 DNA: TGCGCCAGCAGCCGCGGCGGTGGGAACTCCTACGAGCAGTACTTC.